The 20 T cell receptor beta chains presented below share a single source sample, sequenced in a study of blood T cell repertoires in COVID-19. The repertoire was sequenced with immunoSEQ multiplex PCR; TCRdb's copy has only in-frame clones and lacks some. The table records about 120,000 clones, over 70% of them present only once. Sequenced: peripheral blood. These receptors were collected from a man in his sixties or seventies with acute or convalescent COVID-19.

This clone was counted a few times. This chain uses TRBV7-3 with TRBJ1-5, with a weak D call TRBD1 (5 bases). The CDR3 contains 16 residues. In germline, CDR1 is SGHTA, CDR2 FQGTGA. The V end was cut by 4 bases, the J end by 2 bases, with 15 bases between. CDR3 in amino acids: CASSSPETAGNQPQHF. CDR3 nucleotide sequence: TGTGCCAGCAGCTCCCCCGAGACAGCTGGCAATCAGCCCCAGCATTTT. Together with reference TRBV7-3 and TRBJ1-5, the CDR3 gives the full variable domain: GAGVSQTPSNKVTEKGKYVELRCDPISGHTALYWYRQSLGQGPEFLIYFQGTGAADDSGLPNDRFFAVRPEGSVSTLKIQRTERGDSAVYLCASSSPETAGNQPQHFGDGTRLSIL.

V and J are TRBV5-1 and TRBJ1-2; 12 bases agree with TRBD1. J gave up 8 bases and V 4 bases, and 12 bases lay outside the gene matches. The CDR3 length is 16 residues. CDR1 is SGHRS and CDR2 is YFSETQ in the germline V gene. As DNA, the CDR3 is TGCGCCAGCAGCCTCGGGACAGGGGGCTTCTCAGGCGGCTACACCTTC. Protein sequence: CASSLGTGGFSGGYTF.

J is TRBJ2-5 and V is TRBV11-2, with no clear D. The CDR3 runs to 15 residues. CDR1 and CDR2 from the germline V gene are SGHAT and FQNNGV. Trimming took 2 bases from V and 0 from J, leaving 10 bases between them. This CDR3 is CASSLSYRDQETQYF. In DNA form, the CDR3 reads TGTGCCAGCAGCTTAAGCTACCGGGACCAAGAGACCCAGTACTTC.

The chain joins TRBV5-1 to TRBJ2-2; 7 positions match TRBD1. J lost 3 bases, V lost 4 bases, and 3 bases had no gene match. The CDR3 is 14 amino acids. Per germline, CDR1 SGHRS and CDR2 YFSETQ. The CDR3 DNA reads TGCGCCAGCAGCACGGGACAGCACACCGGGGAGCTGTTTTTT. The encoded protein is CASSTGQHTGELFF. Drawing the rest from reference TRBV5-1 and TRBJ2-2, the complete variable domain is KAGVTQTPRYLIKTRGQQVTLSCSPISGHRSVSWYQQTPGQGLQFLFEYFSETQRNKGNFPGRFSGRQFSNSRSEMNVSTLELGDSALYLCASSTGQHTGELFFGEGSRLTVL.

This clone appeared a single time. This rearrangement joins TRBV7-6 to TRBJ1-1; TRBD1 might be the D (6 bases). Germline V lookup: CDR1 SGHVS, CDR2 FNYEAQ. The CDR3 runs 16 residues. V lost 1 base to trimming and J lost 5 bases, with 17 bases between them. The chain's CDR3 is CASSLDYRAVRTEAFF. The CDR3, as DNA: TGTGCCAGCAGCTTAGATTACAGGGCAGTGAGAACTGAAGCTTTCTTT.

This clone came up a few times. CDR3 region: CASSQSAREKLFF. For the CDR3, the DNA is TGTGCCAGCAGCCAAAGCGCAAGAGAAAAACTGTTTTTT. The chain carries TRBV3-1 (or the pseudogene TRBV3-2) and TRBJ1-4; D unresolved. CDR3 length equals 13 residues. The V end was cut by 2 bases, the J end by 8 bases, with 9 bases between. Germline lookup yields CDR1 LGHDT and CDR2 YNNKEL (reference sequence).

This rearrangement joins TRBV30 to TRBJ1-1; no clear D. The CDR3 runs to 12 residues. Germline CDR1 is GTSNPN and CDR2 is SVGIG (reference sequence). Trimming cost V 1 base and J 5 bases, with 8 bases left between them. The CDR3 coding sequence is TGTGCCTGGAGTGCGGGATGGACTGAAGCTTTCTTT. Translation gives CAWSAGWTEAFF.

This clone came up once. The chain joins TRBV5-6 to TRBJ1-1; TRBD1 might be the D (6 bases). Germline V CDR1 and CDR2: SGHDT, YYEEEE. The CDR3 is 15 residues long. Trimming pared 0 bases from V and 3 bases from J, leaving 12 bases between. The CDR3 here is CASSLAAGAHTEAFF. Written as DNA, the CDR3 is TGTGCCAGCAGCTTGGCGGCGGGGGCGCACACTGAAGCTTTCTTT.

In its sample, this clone was seen once. V usage is TRBV5-6 and J usage is TRBJ1-5; a weak D match, TRBD1 (5 bases). Germline V gives CDR1 SGHDT, CDR2 YYEEEE. With 2 bases removed from V and 2 bases from J, the gap between germline ends came to 14 bases. The CDR3 is made up of 16 amino acids. CDR3 coding DNA: TGTGCCAGCAGCTTAAACCAGGGCGCAGGCAATCAGCCCCAGCATTTT. Amino acid sequence: CASSLNQGAGNQPQHF. Together with reference TRBV5-6 and TRBJ1-5, the CDR3 gives the full variable domain: DAGVTQSPTHLIKTRGQQVTLRCSPKSGHDTVSWYQQALGQGPQFIFQYYEEEERQRGNFPDRFSGHQFPNYSSELNVNALLLGDSALYLCASSLNQGAGNQPQHFGDGTRLSIL.

The chain recombines TRBV5-4 with TRBJ2-1; 9 positions match TRBD2. The CDR3 consists of 16 residues. Germline V gives CDR1 SGHNT, CDR2 YYREEE (reference sequence). The V and J ends lost 2 bases and 5 bases, in that order; junction bases with no gene match: 8. CDR3 sequence: CASSFVSGGSDNEQFF. In DNA, the CDR3 is TGTGCCAGCAGCTTCGTTAGCGGGGGAAGCGACAATGAGCAGTTCTTC. Full variable domain (remainder filled in from reference TRBV5-4 and TRBJ2-1): ETGVTQSPTHLIKTRGQQVTLRCSSQSGHNTVSWYQQALGQGPQFIFQYYREEENGRGNFPPRFSGLQFPNYSSELNVNALELDDSALYLCASSFVSGGSDNEQFFGPGTRLTVL.

The chain has TRBV30 and TRBJ2-3; TRBD1 agrees at 8 bases. The CDR3 consists of 15 residues. Germline V CDR1 and CDR2: GTSNPN, SVGIG (reference sequence). V lost 2 bases, J lost 3 bases, and 7 bases stayed unmatched. The CDR3, as DNA: TGTGCCTGGAGTCCGGACAGGGTGTTGACAGATACGCAGTATTTT. Amino acid sequence: CAWSPDRVLTDTQYF.

The chain couples TRBV11-2 to TRBJ2-7; possibly TRBD1 for D (6 bases). V lost 4 bases, J lost 0 bases, and 13 bases lay in between. Germline values: CDR1 SGHAT, CDR2 FQNNGV. This CDR3 contains 15 residues. The CDR3 region has the DNA TGTGCCAGCAGCTCCTACAGGGATAGCTCCTACGAGCAGTACTTC. Its translation: CASSSYRDSSYEQYF.

The rearrangement links TRBV2 to TRBJ1-1; 8 bases are a match to TRBD1. This CDR3 contains 13 residues. Germline CDR1 is SNHLY and CDR2 is FYNNEI. Unmatched junction bases numbered 7, after V lost 10 bases and J lost 3 bases. The CDR3 sequence: CAITGGRYTEAFF. The DNA of the CDR3 is TGTGCCATCACAGGGGGGAGGTACACTGAAGCTTTCTTT. The variable domain in full, with the rest retrieved from reference TRBV2 and TRBJ1-1, is EPEVTQTPSHQVTQMGQEVILRCVPISNHLYFYWYRQILGQKVEFLVSFYNNEISEKSEIFDDQFSVERPDGSNFTLKIRSTKLEDSAMYFCAITGGRYTEAFFGQGTRLTVV.

The count of this clone is one. V gene TRBV7-3 combines with J gene TRBJ1-2; 7 nucleotides line up with TRBD1. V gave up 2 bases and J gave up 4 bases; unmatched junction bases: 7. Germline CDR1 and CDR2: SGHTA and FQGTGA. The CDR3 covers 15 residues. CDR3 region: CASSLAGGGIYGYTF. The CDR3 DNA sequence: TGTGCCAGCAGCTTAGCAGGGGGAGGAATCTATGGCTACACCTTC.

The rearrangement uses TRBV10-3 and TRBJ1-2; D possibly corresponds to TRBD1 (5 bases). V gave up 5 bases and J gave up 3 bases, with 19 bases separating them. This CDR3 region has 16 residues. Germline-derived CDR1 and CDR2 are ENHRY and SYGVKD. The CDR3 DNA follows: TGTGCCATCAGTTTGTCTGACGTCGACAGCGACTATGGCTACACCTTC. Translating it yields CAISLSDVDSDYGYTF.

The chain uses TRBV5-1 and TRBJ2-5, with 7 bases aligning to TRBD2. Trimming cost V 1 base and J 5 bases; bases outside gene matches: 5. This CDR3 is 14 amino acids long. Germline V gene sequence: CDR1 SGHRS, CDR2 YFSETQ. CDR3 sequence (DNA): TGCGCCAGCAGCTTGCCGACTAGCTATGAGACCCAGTACTTC. Its protein product is CASSLPTSYETQYF.

This sequence joins TRBV5-1 and TRBJ1-1; D remains unclear. The CDR3 runs to 15 residues. Germline V gene sequence: CDR1 SGHRS, CDR2 YFSETQ. Trimming pared 2 bases from V and 0 bases from J, leaving 11 bases between. The CDR3 loop is CASSFRPTMNTEAFF. The CDR3 nucleotides are TGCGCCAGCAGCTTCCGGCCGACAATGAACACTGAAGCTTTCTTT.

The J gene is TRBJ2-5, the V gene TRBV11-3, with TRBD1 as a possible D gene (6 bases). The germline V gene encodes CDR1 SGHNT and CDR2 YENEEA. The CDR3 sequence is 14 residues long. V lost 4 bases to trimming and J lost 4 bases, with 13 bases between them. The CDR3 nucleotides are TGTGCCAGCAGCTCGGTAGGGGGAATAGAGACCCAGTACTTC. It codes for CASSSVGGIETQYF.

This chain connects TRBV7-2 to TRBJ2-3, with 7 bases identical to TRBD1. Germline CDR1 and CDR2: SGHTA and FQGNSA. After removal of 5 bases from V and 5 bases from J, the junction contained 10 bases not matched to a gene. There are 15 residues in the CDR3. CDR3 loop: CASSGRQGPIDTQYF. Here the CDR3 DNA reads TGTGCCAGCAGCGGTAGACAGGGCCCAATAGATACGCAGTATTTT.

The J gene is TRBJ2-3, the V gene TRBV5-4; 13 bases line up with TRBD2. The CDR3 has 15 amino acids. Unmatched junction bases numbered 7, after V lost 2 bases and J lost 10 bases. Germline CDR1 SGHNT, CDR2 YYREEE (reference sequence). The CDR3 sequence: CASSLLAGGYSAQYF. As DNA, the CDR3 is TGTGCCAGCAGCTTACTAGCGGGGGGGTATAGTGCGCAGTATTTT.